This record covers a single T cell receptor (beta chain). Its antigen is unknown. The record has no base qualities; no much larger clone is one base away. Stable Graves' hyperthyroidism was defined as the absence of progression to ophthalmopathy over 18 months of follow-up. Hyperthyroidism patients were aged 18 to 65 years and newly diagnosed, with disease duration of less than 2 months. Exclusion was applied to patients with uncontrolled infections, other autoimmune diseases, pregnancy or lactation. Diagnoses were based on clinical symptoms, serum thyroxine and TRAb, thyroid ultrasound and orbital computed tomography. Ficoll-Paque density gradient centrifugation was used to isolate PBMCs from about 9 ml of fresh peripheral blood. Trizol reagent was used to extract total RNA, and RNA quality was then checked on an Agilent 2100 Bioanalyzer. Clipping removes 1 base from V and 4 bases from J, with 3 as the unmatched junction base count. Based on the germline V gene, the CDR1 and CDR2 sequences are MDHEN and SYDVKM. The CDR3 holds 14 amino acids from the cysteine to the phenylalanine. This entry keeps only the CDR3 DNA: 42 bases, framed from base 1.

These data belong to a study of T cells in Graves' hyperthyroidism and ophthalmopathy (dated by TCRdb to about 2019). About the full investigation: Peripheral blood was collected at initial diagnosis, before any treatment. TCR Vbeta CDR3 sequencing of approximately 140 peripheral blood samples (43 ophthalmopathy, about 74 hyperthyroidism and approximately 17 progressor patients) is reported in the paper. The 95 to 100 discovery patients were randomly split 7:3 into training and test sets. Following sampling, methimazole starting at 30 mg daily was given to hyperthyroidism patients, and high-dose intravenous methylprednisolone was given to ophthalmopathy patients. Thyroid tissue and blood T-cell repertoires from about six Graves' hyperthyroidism patients were also compared in the study. Prospective prediction of ophthalmopathy was tested in an independent validation cohort of fewer than 20 hyperthyroidism patients and 15 to 17 patients who later progressed to ophthalmopathy. TCR V-J signatures able to tell the groups apart were searched for in a discovery cohort of around 95 patients, of whom 40 to 45 had Graves' ophthalmopathy and roughly 59 had stable Graves' hyperthyroidism.

The study at large found these results: In validation, the model predicted progression to ophthalmopathy with about 71% sensitivity and approximately 78% specificity, a median of around six months before onset. A 13 V-J signature model separated ophthalmopathy from stable hyperthyroidism, with approximately 87% sensitivity and just under 84% specificity in cross-validation and 80%/75% in testing. Most expanded thyroid clonotypes (frequency above 0.001) were also found in blood, which suggests that blood repertoires may mirror thyroid immune responses. No statistical method was used to fix the sample size in advance, and group allocation was not hidden from the investigators.

The TCR beta CDR3 regions were amplified from the RNA transcripts. For the first round of RT-PCR on the TCR CDR3, the HTBI primer set was used together with the Qiagen OneStep RT-PCR kit. A second multiplex PCR round built the libraries, followed by size selection and purification. Sequencing of the libraries was done on an Illumina HiSeq2000 using paired-end 100 bp reads. Concerning the study's data processing: SOAPnuke was used to process the raw data, with reads discarded if the reads contained adapters or uncalled bases, had a mean Phred below 15, or lacked an exact constant-primer or identifier match. High-quality paired reads were merged with COPE v1.2.5, and unique nucleotide sequences were defined as clonotypes. MiTCR v1.1 was used to align the clonotypes against IMGT TRBV, TRBD and TRBJ reference segments. The analysis was restricted to V-J combinations with a frequency above 0.0001, which together covered roughly 99% of the repertoires. A TCS score was defined as the ratio of F50 (clonal expansion) to E x V (chaos), with BLOSUM62-based TCRdist applied between CDR3 peptides within each V-J. Welch's t-statistics and random forest reduced fewer than 550 V-J features to around 14, which were used in a naive Bayes classifier (R e1071). The public reads were quality trimmed at Q25 with fastp and then assembled into clones with MiXCR by TCRdb, keeping productive beta chains. Duplicate CDR3 protein sequences are folded into a single record with the most common DNA and genes. The authors' filters were not applied to this entry. This sample comprises around 350,000 distinct CDR3 sequences, 20% to 25% of them detected only once. The ten biggest clones cover 73% of the sample.

This TCR came from a man aged 45 to 65 with Graves' hyperthyroidism. Sequencing was carried out using blood. This chain is built from TRBV28 and TRBJ2-5; TRBD1 agrees with 7 junctional bases. The nucleotide sequence is TGTGCCAGCAGTTTATCGACAGGGTCAGAGACCCAGTACTTC. Its amino acids are CASSLSTGSETQYF.